Reported below is one T cell receptor beta chain. Antigen: not known. The data were taken from a study of CD8+ T cells in alopecia areata. Study context: The SALT score measured affected scalp surface percentage in treated patients. Regarding the study as a whole: Many of the expanded lesional clones endured in scalp and blood while on tofacitinib. Alopecia totalis/universalis scalp especially showed more expanded CD8+ clones than normal scalp. Administration of tofacitinib significantly diminished scalp clonality and expanded CD8+ clones within the top 100.

Sequencing templates came from extracted RNA that was reverse transcribed into cDNA. The assay was immunoSEQ multiplex PCR, and TCRdb's table has in-frame clones only and misses some. The data contain 190,000 or so clones, around 60% of them singletons. Noted treatment: oral pan-JAK inhibitor, 5-10 mg twice daily. This specimen was CD8+ T cells sorted from blood, taken at week 24, from a patient treated with tofacitinib. This TCR was sampled from a human donor with alopecia areata.

DNA for the CDR3: TGTGCCAGCAGCTTGGCTGGGAGAGAGACCCAGTACTTC. Protein: CASSLAGRETQYF. J is TRBJ2-5 and V is TRBV5-6, with D possibly TRBD2 on 5 matching bases. Germline V gene data show CDR1 as SGHDT and CDR2 as YYEEEE. The germline V and J ends were trimmed by 0 bases and 4 bases, with 7 bases remaining between them. The CDR3 contains 13 residues.